This T cell receptor (beta chain) was found in a study of naive CD8 T cells in extremely preterm neonates. The study's findings and limits: Compared with all age groups, preterm neonates showed less repertoire richness. Preterm infants showed shorter CDR3s, fewer N additions and less trimming than older groups.

With regard to this clone: What it recognizes is unknown.

This table comes from immunoSEQ multiplex PCR, and its TCRdb copy is limited to in-frame clones, with some not included. The data show a few thousand clones, with roughly 96% seen just once and less than 0.45% held by the top ten. CDR3 length: 15 amino acids. Per germline, CDR1 SEHNR and CDR2 FQNEAQ (reference sequence). The ends were cut back, 5 bases at V and 0 bases at J, with 11 bases in the middle. Blood donors were healthy children aged roughly 16-60 months and healthy nonsmoking adults. Sequences were obtained from naive CD8+ T cells from blood. The clonotype originates from a human donor in good health. The chain carries TRBV7-9 and TRBJ2-1, with unresolved D. CDR3 DNA: TGTGCCAGCAGCACCCGAGTTGGCTCCTACAATGAGCAGTTCTTC. Translating gives CASSTRVGSYNEQFF.